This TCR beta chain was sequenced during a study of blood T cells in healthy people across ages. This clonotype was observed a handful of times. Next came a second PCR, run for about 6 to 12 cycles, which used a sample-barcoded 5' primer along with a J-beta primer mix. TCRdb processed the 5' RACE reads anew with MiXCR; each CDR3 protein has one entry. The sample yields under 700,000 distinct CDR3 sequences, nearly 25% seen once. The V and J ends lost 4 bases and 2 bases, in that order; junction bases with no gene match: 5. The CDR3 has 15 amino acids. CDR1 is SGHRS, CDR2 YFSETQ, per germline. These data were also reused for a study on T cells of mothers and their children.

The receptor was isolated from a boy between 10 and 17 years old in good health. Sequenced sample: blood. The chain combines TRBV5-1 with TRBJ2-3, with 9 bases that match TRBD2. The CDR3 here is CASSQAGGTTDTQYF. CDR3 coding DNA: TGCGCCAGCAGCCAGGCGGGGGGGACCACAGATACGCAGTATTTT.